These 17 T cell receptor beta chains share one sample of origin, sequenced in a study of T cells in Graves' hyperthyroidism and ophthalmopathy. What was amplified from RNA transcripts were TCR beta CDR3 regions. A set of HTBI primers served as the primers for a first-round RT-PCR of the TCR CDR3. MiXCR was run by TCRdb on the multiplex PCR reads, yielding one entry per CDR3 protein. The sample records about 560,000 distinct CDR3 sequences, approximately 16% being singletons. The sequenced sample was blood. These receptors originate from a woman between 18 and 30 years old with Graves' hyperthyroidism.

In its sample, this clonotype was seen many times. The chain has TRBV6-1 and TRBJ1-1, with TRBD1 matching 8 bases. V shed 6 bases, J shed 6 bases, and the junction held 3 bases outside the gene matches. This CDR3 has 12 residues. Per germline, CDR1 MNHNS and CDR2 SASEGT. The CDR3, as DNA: TGTGCCAGCAGGCCGACAGGGGCTGAAGCTTTCTTT. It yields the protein CASRPTGAEAFF.

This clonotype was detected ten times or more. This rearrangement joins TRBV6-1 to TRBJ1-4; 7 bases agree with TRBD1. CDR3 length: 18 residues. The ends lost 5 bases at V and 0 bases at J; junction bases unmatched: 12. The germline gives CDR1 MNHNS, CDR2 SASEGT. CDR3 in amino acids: CASSSGGPNQATNEKLFF. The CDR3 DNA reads TGTGCCAGCAGTTCAGGGGGGCCCAATCAAGCAACTAATGAAAAACTGTTTTTT.

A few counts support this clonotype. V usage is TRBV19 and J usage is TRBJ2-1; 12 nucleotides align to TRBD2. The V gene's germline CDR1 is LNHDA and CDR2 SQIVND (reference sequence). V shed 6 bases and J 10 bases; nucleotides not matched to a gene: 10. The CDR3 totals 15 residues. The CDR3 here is CASRRTSGTIHEQFF. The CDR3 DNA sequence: TGTGCCAGTAGGAGGACTAGCGGGACTATACACGAGCAGTTCTTC.

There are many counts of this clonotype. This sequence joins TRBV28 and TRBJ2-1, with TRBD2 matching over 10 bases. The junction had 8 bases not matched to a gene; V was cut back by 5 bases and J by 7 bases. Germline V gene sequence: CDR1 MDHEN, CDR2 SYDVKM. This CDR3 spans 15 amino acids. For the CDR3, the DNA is TGTGCCAGCAGTCTAGCGGGAGTTAAGGGTAATGAGCAGTTCTTC. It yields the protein CASSLAGVKGNEQFF.

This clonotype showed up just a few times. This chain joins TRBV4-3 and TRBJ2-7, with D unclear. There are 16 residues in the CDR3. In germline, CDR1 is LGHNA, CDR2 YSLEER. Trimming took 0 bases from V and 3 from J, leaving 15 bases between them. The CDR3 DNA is TGCGCCAGCAGCCAAGAGTGGGCCCAGGTGGGCTACGAGCAGTACTTC. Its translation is CASSQEWAQVGYEQYF.

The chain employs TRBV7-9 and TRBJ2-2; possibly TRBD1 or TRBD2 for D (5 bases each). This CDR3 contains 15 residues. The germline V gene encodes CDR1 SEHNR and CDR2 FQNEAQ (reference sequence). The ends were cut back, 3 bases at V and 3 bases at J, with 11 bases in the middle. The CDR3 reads CASSLPGAHTGELFF. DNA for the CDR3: TGTGCCAGCAGCTTGCCCGGGGCTCACACCGGGGAGCTGTTTTTT.

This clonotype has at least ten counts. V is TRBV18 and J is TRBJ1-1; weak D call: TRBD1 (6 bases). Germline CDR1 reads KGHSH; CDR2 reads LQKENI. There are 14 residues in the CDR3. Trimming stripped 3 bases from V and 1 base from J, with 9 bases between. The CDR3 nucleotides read TGTGCCAGCTCACCCGTGACAGGGAACACTGAAGCTTTCTTT. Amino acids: CASSPVTGNTEAFF.

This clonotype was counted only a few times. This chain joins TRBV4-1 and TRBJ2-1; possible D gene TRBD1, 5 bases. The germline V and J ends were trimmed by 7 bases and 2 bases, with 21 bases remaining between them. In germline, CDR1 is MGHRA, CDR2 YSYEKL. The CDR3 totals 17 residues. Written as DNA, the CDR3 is TGCGCCAGCACCTTAATCAACCAGGGAAGGACCTACAATGAGCAGTTCTTC. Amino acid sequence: CASTLINQGRTYNEQFF.

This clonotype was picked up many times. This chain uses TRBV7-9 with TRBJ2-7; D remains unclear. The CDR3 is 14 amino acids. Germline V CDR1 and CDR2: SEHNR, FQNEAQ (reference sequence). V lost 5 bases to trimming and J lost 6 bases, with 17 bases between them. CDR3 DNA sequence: TGTGCCAGCAGCGCGACGGCAGGTGGGCGCGAGCAGTACTTC. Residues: CASSATAGGREQYF.

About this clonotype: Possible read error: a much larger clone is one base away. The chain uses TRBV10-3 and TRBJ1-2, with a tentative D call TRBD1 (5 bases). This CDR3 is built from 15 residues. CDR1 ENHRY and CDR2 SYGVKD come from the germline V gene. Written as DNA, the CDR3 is TGTGCCATCAGTGAGTCGACGGGGGGTGCCTATGGCTACGCCTTC. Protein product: CAISESTGGAYGYAF.

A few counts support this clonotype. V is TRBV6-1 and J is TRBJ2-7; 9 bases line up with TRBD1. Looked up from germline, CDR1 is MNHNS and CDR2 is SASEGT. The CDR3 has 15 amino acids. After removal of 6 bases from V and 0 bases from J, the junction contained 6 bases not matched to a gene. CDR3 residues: CASRADRGISYEQYF. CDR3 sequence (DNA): TGTGCCAGCAGGGCGGACAGGGGTATCTCCTACGAGCAGTACTTC.

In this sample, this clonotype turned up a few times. The CDR3 DNA reads TGTGCCAGCAGTGATTCATTAAGTGAAGCTTTCTTT. Its translation: CASSDSLSEAFF. The chain has TRBV2 and TRBJ1-1; D is unclear. The CDR3 runs 12 residues. V lost 3 bases and J 7 bases, leaving 9 bases between the germline ends. CDR1 and CDR2 (germline): SNHLY, FYNNEI.

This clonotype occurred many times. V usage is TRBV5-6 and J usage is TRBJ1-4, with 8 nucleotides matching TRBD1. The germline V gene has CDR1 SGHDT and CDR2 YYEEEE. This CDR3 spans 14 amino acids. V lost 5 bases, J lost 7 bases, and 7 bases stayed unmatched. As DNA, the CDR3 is TGTGCCAGCAGGACGGACAGGGAAGGTGAAAAACTGTTTTTT. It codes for CASRTDREGEKLFF.

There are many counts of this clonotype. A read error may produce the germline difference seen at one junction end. CDR3 amino acids: CASREGTSRVYEQYF. In nucleotides, the CDR3 is TGTGCCAGCAGGGAAGGGACCTCGAGGGTCTACGAGCAGTACTTC. V usage is TRBV2 and J usage is TRBJ2-7; TRBD1 or TRBD2 may be the D gene (5 bases each). The CDR3 contains 15 residues. Germline V gene data show CDR1 as SNHLY and CDR2 as FYNNEI.

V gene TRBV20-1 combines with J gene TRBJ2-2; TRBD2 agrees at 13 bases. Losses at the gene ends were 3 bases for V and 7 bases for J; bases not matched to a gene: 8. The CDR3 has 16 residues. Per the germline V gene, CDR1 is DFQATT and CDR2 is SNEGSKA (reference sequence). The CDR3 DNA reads TGCAGTGCTAGCGAAACTAGCGGGAGGGGTTTCGGGGAGCTGTTTTTT. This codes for CSASETSGRGFGELFF.

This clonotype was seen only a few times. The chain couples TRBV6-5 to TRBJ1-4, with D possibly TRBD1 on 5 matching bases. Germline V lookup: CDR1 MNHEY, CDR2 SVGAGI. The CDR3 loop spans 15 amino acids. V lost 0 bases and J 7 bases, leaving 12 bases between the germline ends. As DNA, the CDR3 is TGTGCCAGCAGTTACTCGGGCAGGGCAGGTGAAAAACTGTTTTTT. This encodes CASSYSGRAGEKLFF.

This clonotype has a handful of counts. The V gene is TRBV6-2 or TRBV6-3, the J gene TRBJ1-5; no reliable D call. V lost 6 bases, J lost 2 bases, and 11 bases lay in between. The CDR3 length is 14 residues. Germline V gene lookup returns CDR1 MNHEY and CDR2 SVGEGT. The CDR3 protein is CASSWVRGNQPQHF. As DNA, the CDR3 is TGTGCCAGCAGCTGGGTTCGGGGCAATCAGCCCCAGCATTTT.